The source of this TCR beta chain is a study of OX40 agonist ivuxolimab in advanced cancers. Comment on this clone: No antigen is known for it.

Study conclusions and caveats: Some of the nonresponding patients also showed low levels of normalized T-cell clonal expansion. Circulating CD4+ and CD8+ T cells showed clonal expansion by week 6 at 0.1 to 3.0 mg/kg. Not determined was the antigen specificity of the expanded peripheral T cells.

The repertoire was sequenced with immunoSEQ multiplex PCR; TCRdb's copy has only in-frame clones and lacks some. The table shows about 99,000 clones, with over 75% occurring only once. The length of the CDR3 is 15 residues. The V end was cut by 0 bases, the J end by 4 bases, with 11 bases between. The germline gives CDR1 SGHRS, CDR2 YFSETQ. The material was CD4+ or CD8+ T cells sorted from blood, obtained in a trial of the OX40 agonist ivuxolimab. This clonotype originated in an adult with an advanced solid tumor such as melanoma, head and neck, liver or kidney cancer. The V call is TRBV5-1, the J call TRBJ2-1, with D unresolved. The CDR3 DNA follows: TGCGCCAGCAGCTTGGACCCATCAGTATACAATGAGCAGTTCTTC. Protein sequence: CASSLDPSVYNEQFF.